This T cell receptor beta chain was sequenced in a study of blood T cells in healthy people across ages. The CDR3 runs to 18 residues. The V end lost 5 bases, the J end lost 0 bases, and 17 bases lay between the germline ends. Germline V CDR1 and CDR2: MDHEN, SYDVKM. Using a J-beta primer mix together with a sample-barcoded 5' primer, a second PCR was run for roughly 7 to 11 cycles. One entry per CDR3 protein results from TCRdb running MiXCR on the 5' RACE reads. The sample holds hundreds of thousands of distinct CDR3 sequences, under 55% seen once. What was sequenced was blood. This TCR came from a man between 60 and 70 years old in good health. V gene TRBV28 combines with J gene TRBJ2-6; tentative D call: TRBD1 (6 bases). CDR3: CASSHGTRGASGANVLTF. The CDR3, as DNA: TGTGCCAGCAGTCATGGGACACGCGGCGCCTCTGGGGCCAACGTCCTGACTTTC. The variable domain in full, with the rest retrieved from reference TRBV28 and TRBJ2-6, is DVKVTQSSRYLVKRTGEKVFLECVQDMDHENMFWYRQDPGLGLRLIYFSYDVKMKEKGDIPEGYSVSREKKERFSLILESASTNQTSMYLCASSHGTRGASGANVLTFGAGSRLTVL.